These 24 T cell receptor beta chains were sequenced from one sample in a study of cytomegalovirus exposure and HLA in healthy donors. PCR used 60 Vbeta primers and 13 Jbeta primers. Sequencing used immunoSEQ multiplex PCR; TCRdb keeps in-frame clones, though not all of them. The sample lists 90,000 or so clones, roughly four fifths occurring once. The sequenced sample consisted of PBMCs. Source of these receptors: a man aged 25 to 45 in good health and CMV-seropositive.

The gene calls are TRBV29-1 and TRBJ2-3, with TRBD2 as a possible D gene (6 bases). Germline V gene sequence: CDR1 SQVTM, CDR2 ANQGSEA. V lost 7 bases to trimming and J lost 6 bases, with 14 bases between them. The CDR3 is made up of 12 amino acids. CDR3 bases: TGCAGCGAAAATAGCGGACCGGATACGCAGTATTTT. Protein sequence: CSENSGPDTQYF.

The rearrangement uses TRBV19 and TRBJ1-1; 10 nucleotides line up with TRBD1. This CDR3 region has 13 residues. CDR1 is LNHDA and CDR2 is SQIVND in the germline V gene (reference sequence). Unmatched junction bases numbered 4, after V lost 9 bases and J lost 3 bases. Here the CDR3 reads CASRQGADTEAFF. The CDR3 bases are TGTGCCAGCAGACAGGGGGCTGACACTGAAGCTTTCTTT. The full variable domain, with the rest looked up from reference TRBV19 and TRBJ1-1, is DGGITQSPKYLFRKEGQNVTLSCEQNLNHDAMYWYRQDPGQGLRLIYYSQIVNDFQKGDIAEGYSVSREKKESFPLTVTSAQKNPTAFYLCASRQGADTEAFFGQGTRLTVV.

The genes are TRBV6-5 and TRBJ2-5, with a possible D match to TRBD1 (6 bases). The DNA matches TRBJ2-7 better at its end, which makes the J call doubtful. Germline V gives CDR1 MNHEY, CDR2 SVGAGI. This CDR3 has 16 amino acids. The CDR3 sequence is CASSYPSQGITNEQYF. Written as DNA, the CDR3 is TGTGCCAGCAGTTACCCCTCGCAGGGGATTACCAACGAGCAGTACTTC.

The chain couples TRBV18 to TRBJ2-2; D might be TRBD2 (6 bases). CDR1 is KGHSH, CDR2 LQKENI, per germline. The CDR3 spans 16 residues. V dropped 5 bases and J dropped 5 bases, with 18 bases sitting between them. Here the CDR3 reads CASSVPGLPGTGELFF. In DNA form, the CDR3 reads TGTGCCAGCTCAGTTCCGGGACTCCCGGGAACCGGGGAGCTGTTTTTT.

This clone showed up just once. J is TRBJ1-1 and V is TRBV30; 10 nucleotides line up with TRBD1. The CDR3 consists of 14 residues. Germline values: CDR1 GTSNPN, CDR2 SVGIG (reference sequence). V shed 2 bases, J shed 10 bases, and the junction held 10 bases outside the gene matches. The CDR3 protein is CAWSLQPGQGRAFF. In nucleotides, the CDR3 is TGTGCCTGGAGTCTTCAACCGGGACAGGGGCGAGCTTTCTTT.

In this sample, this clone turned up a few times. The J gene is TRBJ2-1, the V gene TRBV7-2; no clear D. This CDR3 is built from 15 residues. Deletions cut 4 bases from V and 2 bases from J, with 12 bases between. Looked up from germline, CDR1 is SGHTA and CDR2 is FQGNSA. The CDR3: CASSWFWSAYNEQFF. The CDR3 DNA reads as TGTGCCAGCAGCTGGTTCTGGAGCGCCTACAATGAGCAGTTCTTC.

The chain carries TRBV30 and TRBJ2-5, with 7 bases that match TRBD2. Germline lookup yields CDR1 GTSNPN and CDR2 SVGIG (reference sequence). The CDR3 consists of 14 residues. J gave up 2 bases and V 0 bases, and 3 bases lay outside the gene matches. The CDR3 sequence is CAWSVGSGQETQYF. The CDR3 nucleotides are TGTGCCTGGAGTGTCGGTAGCGGGCAAGAGACCCAGTACTTC.

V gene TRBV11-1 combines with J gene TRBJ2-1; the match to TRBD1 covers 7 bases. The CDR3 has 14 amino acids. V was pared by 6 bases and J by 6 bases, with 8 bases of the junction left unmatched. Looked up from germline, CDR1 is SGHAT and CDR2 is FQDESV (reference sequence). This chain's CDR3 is CASSRPGTVNEQFF. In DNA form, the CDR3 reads TGTGCCAGCAGTCGTCCCGGGACAGTCAATGAGCAGTTCTTC.

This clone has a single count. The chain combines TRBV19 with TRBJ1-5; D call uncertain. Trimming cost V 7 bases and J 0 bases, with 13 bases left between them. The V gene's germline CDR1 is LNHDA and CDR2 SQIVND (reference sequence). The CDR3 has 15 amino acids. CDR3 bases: TGTGCCAGTACTACGAGAGACTATAGCAATCAGCCCCAGCATTTT. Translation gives CASTTRDYSNQPQHF. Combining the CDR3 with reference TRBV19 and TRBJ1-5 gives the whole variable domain DGGITQSPKYLFRKEGQNVTLSCEQNLNHDAMYWYRQDPGQGLRLIYYSQIVNDFQKGDIAEGYSVSREKKESFPLTVTSAQKNPTAFYLCASTTRDYSNQPQHFGDGTRLSIL.

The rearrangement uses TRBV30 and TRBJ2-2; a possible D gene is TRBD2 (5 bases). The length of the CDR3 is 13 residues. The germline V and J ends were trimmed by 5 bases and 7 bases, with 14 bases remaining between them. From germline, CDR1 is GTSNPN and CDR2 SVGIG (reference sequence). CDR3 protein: CAWGGGMGGELFF. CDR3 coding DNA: TGTGCCTGGGGAGGTGGTATGGGCGGGGAGCTGTTTTTT. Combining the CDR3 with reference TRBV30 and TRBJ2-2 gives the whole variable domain SQTIHQWPATLVQPVGSPLSLECTVEGTSNPNLYWYRQAAGRGLQLLFYSVGIGQISSEVPQNLSASRPQDRQFILSSKKLLLSDSGFYLCAWGGGMGGELFFGEGSRLTVL.

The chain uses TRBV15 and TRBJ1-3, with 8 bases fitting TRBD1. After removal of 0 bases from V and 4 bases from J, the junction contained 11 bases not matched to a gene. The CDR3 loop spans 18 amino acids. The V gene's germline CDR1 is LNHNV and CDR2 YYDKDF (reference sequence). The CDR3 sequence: CATSRDPGGQAHGNTIYF. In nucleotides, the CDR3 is TGTGCCACCAGCAGAGATCCCGGGGGACAGGCCCACGGAAACACCATATATTTT.

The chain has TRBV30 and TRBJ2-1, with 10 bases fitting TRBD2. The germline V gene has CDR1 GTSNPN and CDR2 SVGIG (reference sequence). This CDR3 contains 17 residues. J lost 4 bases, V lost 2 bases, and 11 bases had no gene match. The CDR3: CAWSPSGRAALYNEQFF. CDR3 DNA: TGTGCCTGGAGTCCAAGCGGGAGGGCCGCTTTATACAATGAGCAGTTCTTC.

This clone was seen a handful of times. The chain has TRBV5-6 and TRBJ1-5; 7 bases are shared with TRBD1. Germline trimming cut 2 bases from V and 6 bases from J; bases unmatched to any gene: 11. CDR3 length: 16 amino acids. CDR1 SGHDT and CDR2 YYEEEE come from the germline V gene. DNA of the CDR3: TGTGCCAGCAGCTTCGGGGGCCAGGGGGACAGTCAGCCCCAGCATTTT. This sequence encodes CASSFGGQGDSQPQHF.

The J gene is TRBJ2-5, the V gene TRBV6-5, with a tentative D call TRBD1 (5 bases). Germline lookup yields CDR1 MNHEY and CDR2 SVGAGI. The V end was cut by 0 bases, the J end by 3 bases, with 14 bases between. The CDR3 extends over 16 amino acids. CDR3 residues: CASSYSRVGQKETQYF. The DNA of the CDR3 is TGTGCCAGCAGTTACTCCAGGGTAGGCCAGAAAGAGACCCAGTACTTC.

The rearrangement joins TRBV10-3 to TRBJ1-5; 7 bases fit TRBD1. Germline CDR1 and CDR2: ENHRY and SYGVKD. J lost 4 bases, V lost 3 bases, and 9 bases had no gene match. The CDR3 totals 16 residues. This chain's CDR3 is CAISDPGTAVNQPQHF. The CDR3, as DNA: TGTGCCATCAGTGATCCCGGGACAGCCGTTAATCAGCCCCAGCATTTT.

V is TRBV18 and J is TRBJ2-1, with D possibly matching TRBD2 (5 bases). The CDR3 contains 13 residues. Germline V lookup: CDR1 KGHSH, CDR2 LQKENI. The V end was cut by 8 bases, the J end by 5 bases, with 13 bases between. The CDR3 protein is CASTRSHDNEQFF. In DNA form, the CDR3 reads TGTGCCAGCACTAGGTCCCACGACAATGAGCAGTTCTTC.

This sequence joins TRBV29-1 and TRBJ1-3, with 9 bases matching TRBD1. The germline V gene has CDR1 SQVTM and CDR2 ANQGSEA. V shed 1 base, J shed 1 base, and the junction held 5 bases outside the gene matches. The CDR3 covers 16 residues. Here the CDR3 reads CSVEGGQGGSGNTIYF. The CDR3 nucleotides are TGCAGCGTTGAAGGGGGACAGGGAGGTTCTGGAAACACCATATATTTT.

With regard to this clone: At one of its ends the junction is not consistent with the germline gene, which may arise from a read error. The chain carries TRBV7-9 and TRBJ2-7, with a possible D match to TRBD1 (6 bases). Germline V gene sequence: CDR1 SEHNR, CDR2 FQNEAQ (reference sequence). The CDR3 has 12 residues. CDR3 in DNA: TGTTCCAGCAGCCCTGTTGAGGGCAGGGGGTACTTC. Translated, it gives CSSSPVEGRGYF.

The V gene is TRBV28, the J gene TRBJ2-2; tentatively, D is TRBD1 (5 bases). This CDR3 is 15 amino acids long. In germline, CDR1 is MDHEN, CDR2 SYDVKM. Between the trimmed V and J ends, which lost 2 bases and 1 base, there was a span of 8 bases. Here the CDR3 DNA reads TGTGCCAGCAGTTTAGTCAGGGTGAACACCGGGGAGCTGTTTTTT. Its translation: CASSLVRVNTGELFF.

For the CDR3, the DNA is TGTGCCAGCAGCCCCGAGCGGGTCCGAATCAATGAGCAGTTCTTC. It is translated as CASSPERVRINEQFF. The J gene is TRBJ2-1, the V gene TRBV14, with D maybe TRBD2 (6 bases). Trimming took 4 bases from V and 6 from J, leaving 16 bases between them. The germline CDR1 and CDR2 sequences are SGHDN and FVKESK. CDR3 length: 15 amino acids.

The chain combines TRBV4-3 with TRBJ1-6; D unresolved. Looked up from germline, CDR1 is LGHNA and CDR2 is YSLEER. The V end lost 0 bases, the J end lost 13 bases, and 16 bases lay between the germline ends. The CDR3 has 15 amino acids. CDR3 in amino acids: CASSQDAQVLSPLHF. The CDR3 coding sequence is TGCGCCAGCAGCCAAGATGCCCAGGTGCTATCGCCCCTCCACTTT.

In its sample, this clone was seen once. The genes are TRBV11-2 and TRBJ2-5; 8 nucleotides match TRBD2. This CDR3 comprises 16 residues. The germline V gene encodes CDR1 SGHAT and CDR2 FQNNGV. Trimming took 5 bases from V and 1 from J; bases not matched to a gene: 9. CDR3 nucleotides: TGTGCCAGCAGCCTGCGGACTAGCTACACCCAAGAGACCCAGTACTTC. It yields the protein CASSLRTSYTQETQYF.

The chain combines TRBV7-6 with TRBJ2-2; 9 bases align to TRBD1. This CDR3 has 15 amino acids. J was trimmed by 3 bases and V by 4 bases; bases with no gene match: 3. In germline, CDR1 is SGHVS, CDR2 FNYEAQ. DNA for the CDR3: TGTGCCAGCAGCTGGGGACAGGGAGACACCGGGGAGCTGTTTTTT. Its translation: CASSWGQGDTGELFF.

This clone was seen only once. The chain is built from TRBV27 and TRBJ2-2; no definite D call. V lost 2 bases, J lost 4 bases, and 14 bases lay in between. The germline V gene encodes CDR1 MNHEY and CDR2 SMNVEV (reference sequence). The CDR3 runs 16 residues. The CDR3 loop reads CASSLKPGMSTGELFF. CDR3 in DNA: TGTGCCAGCAGTTTAAAGCCAGGAATGTCCACCGGGGAGCTGTTTTTT.